This T cell receptor beta chain was sequenced for a study of T cell repertoires in cytomegalovirus infection (dated by TCRdb to the late 2010s). About the study as a whole: Alongside well-studied HLA-B-restricted epitopes, the peptide stimulations were aimed at recently identified HLA-C-restricted CMV epitopes, whose presentation resists viral immunomodulation. Donor HLA type was relevant to the analysis, as public TCR beta signatures indicated carriage of CMV infection together with the matching HLA type. Findings and caveats that apply to the study as a whole: In both this cohort and an independent roughly 400-donor cohort, the cumulative frequency of public TCR beta family members distinguished carriers of CMV infection plus the relevant HLA type. The ex vivo response was dominated by HLA-C-restricted CMV-specific TCR beta clonotypes, which also provided the single most frequent clonotype in two of eight donors.

This clonotype was counted ten times or more. No antigen is known for it. There are no base qualities to consult, and no much larger clone falls within one base. The junction shows trimming of 0 bases on V and 4 bases on J, and the gene matches do not reach 5 bases of it. From the cysteine through the phenylalanine, the CDR3 covers 15 amino acids. The read is trimmed to its CDR3 DNA, 45 bases read in frame from base 1. For CDR1 and CDR2, the germline V gene lists SGHTA and FQGNSA. The treatment or condition label on this specimen signifies: in vitro stimulation with specific CMV peptide epitopes to enrich CMV-specific T cells. Sequenced on an Illumina HiSeq 1500. The public reads were run again by TCRdb, first through fastp at Q25 and then through MiXCR, and only productive beta chains were kept. Under each unique CDR3 protein, matching rows form one entry showing the most common genes and DNA. The sample table records approximately 260,000 distinct CDR3 sequences; 20% to 25% of these occur just once. Roughly 19% of the sample lies in the top ten.

The receptor was isolated from a human donor in good health (CMV status not recorded). Some clones in this sample may be carry-over from other donors' samples. The source was cultured PBMCs, collected from culture after CMV antigen stimulation. The chain employs TRBV7-2 and TRBJ1-2, and TRBD1 aligns with 7 junction nucleotides. The sequence in DNA is TGTGCCAGCAGCTTAGCGGTGGGGGACAGCTATGGCTACACCTTC. Its translation reads: CASSLAVGDSYGYTF. Beyond the CDR3, the reference TRBV7-2 and TRBJ1-2 genes provide the residues; the full variable domain reads: GAGVSQSPSNKVTEKGKDVELRCDPISGHTALYWYRQSLGQGLEFLIYFQGNSAPDKSGLPSDRFSAERTGGSVSTLTIQRTQQEDSAVYLCASSLAVGDSYGYTFGSGTRLTVV.